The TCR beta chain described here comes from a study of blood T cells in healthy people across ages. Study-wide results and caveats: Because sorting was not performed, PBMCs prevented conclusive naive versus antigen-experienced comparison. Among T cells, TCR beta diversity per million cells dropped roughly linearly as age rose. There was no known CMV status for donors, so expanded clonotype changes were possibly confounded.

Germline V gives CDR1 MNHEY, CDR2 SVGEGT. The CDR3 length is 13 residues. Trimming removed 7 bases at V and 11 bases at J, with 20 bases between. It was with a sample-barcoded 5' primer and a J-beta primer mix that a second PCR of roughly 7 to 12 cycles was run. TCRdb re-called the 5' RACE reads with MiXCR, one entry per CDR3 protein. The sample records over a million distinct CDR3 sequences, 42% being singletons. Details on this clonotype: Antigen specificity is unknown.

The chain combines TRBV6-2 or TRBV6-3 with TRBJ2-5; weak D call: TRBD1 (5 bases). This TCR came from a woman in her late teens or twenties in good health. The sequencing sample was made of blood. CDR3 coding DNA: TGTGCCAGCACCACCGACAGTTACAATGAGCAGTACTTC. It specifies CASTTDSYNEQYF.